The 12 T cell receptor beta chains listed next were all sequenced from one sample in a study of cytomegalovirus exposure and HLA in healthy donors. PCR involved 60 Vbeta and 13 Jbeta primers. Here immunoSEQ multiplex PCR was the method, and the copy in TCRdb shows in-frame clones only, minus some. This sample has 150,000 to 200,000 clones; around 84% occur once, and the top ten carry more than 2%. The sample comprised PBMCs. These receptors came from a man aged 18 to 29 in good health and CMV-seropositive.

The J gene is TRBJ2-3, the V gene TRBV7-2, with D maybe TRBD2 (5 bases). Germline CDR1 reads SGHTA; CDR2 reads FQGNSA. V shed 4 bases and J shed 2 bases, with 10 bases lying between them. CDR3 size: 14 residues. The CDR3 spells CASSWRTATDTQYF. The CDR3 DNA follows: TGTGCCAGCAGCTGGAGGACTGCCACAGATACGCAGTATTTT.

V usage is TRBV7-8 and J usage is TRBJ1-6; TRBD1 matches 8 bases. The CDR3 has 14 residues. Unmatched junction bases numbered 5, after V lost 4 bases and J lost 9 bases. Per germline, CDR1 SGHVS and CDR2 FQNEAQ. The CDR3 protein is CASSSGTGISPLHF. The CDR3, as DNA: TGTGCCAGCAGCTCCGGGACAGGAATTTCACCCCTCCACTTT.

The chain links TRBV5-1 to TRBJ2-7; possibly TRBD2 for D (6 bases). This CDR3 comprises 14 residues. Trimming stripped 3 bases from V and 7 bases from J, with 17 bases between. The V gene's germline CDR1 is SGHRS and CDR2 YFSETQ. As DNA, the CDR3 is TGCGCCAGCAGCTCGGGGACCGCCGGAGGGGAGCAGTACTTC. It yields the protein CASSSGTAGGEQYF.

The CDR3 coding sequence is TGTGCCAGTAGTAAACCAGGGTCCGGTAACACTGAAGCTTTCTTT. Its translation: CASSKPGSGNTEAFF. V gene TRBV19 combines with J gene TRBJ1-1; possible D gene TRBD1, 5 bases. The germline V and J ends were trimmed by 4 bases and 2 bases, with 14 bases remaining between them. This CDR3 comprises 15 residues. Germline-derived CDR1 and CDR2 are LNHDA and SQIVND (reference sequence).

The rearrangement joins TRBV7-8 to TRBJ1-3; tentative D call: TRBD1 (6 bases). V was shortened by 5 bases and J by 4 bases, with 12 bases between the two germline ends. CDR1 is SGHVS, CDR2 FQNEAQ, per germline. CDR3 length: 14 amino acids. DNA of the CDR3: TGTGCCAGCAGCACAGGGTATCGGGGAAACACCATATATTTT. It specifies CASSTGYRGNTIYF.

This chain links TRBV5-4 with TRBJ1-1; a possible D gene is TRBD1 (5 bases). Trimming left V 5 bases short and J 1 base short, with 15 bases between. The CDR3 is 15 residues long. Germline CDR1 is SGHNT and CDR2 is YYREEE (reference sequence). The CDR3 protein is CASRDSGGWNTEAFF. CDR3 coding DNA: TGTGCCAGCAGGGACTCCGGGGGATGGAACACTGAAGCTTTCTTT.

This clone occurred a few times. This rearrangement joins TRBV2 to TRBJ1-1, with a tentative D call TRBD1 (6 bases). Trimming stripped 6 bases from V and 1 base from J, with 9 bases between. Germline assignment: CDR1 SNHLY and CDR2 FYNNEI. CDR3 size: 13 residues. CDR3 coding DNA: TGTGCCAGCAGGGCGGACAGGAACACTGAAGCTTTCTTT. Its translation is CASRADRNTEAFF.

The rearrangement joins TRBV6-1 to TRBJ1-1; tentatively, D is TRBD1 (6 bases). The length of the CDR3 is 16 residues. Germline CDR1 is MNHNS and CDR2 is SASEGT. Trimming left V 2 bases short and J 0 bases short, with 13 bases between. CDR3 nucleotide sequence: TGTGCCAGCAGTGAAACAAACAGGGAGCTGAACACTGAAGCTTTCTTT. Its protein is CASSETNRELNTEAFF.

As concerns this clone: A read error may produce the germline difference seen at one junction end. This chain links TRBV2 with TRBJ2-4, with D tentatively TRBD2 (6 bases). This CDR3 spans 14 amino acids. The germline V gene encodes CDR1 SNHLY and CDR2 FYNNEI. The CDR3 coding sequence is TGTGCCAGCAGTGAGGAGGAGGGGAAAAACAGTCAGTACTTC. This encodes CASSEEEGKNSQYF.

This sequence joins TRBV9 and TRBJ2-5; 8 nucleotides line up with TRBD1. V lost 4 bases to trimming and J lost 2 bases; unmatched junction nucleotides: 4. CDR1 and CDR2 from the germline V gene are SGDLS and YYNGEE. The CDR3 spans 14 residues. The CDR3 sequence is CASSRGQGQETQYF. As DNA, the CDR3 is TGTGCCAGCAGCCGCGGACAGGGACAAGAGACCCAGTACTTC.

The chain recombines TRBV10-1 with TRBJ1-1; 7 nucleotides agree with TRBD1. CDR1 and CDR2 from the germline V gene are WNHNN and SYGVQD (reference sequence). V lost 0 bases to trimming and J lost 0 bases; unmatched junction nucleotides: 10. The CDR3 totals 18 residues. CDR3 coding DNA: TGCGCCAGCAGTGAGTCCCGGGACAGTGTTATTATGAACACTGAAGCTTTCTTT. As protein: CASSESRDSVIMNTEAFF.

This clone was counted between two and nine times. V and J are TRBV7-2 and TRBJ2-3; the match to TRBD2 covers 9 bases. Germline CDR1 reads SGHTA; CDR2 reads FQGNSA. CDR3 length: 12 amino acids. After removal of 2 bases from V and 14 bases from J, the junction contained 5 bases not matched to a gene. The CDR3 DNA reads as TGTGCCAGCAGCTTACCGGGGACTAGCCGGTATTTT. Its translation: CASSLPGTSRYF.